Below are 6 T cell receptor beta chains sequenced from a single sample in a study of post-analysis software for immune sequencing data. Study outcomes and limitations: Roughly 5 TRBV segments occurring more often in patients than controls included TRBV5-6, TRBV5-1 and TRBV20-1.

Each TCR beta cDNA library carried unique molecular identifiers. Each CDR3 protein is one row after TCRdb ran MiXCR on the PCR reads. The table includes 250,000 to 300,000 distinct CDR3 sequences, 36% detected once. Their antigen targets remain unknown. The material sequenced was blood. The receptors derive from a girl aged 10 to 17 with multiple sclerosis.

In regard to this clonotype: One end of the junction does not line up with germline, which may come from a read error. The CDR3 nucleotides read TGCGCCGGCAGCTTGGTTATGGGACAGGGTAACGAAAAACTGTTTTTT. This gives the protein CAGSLVMGQGNEKLFF. The chain combines TRBV5-1 with TRBJ1-4; 9 bases match TRBD1. The CDR3 has 16 amino acids. Germline V CDR1 and CDR2: SGHRS, YFSETQ.

CDR3 nucleotide sequence: TGTGCCAGCAGTGCTAGCATGGGAATTCTCTACAATGAGCAGTTCTTC. As protein: CASSASMGILYNEQFF. This rearrangement joins TRBV6-1 to TRBJ2-1; D perhaps matches TRBD2 (5 bases). Germline V CDR1 and CDR2: MNHNS, SASEGT. The CDR3 is made up of 16 amino acids. Trimming cost V 4 bases and J 3 bases, with 16 bases left between them.

CDR3 sequence: CASSQLVEGYGYTF. CDR3 sequence (DNA): TGTGCCAGCAGCCAATTAGTGGAAGGCTATGGCTACACCTTC. The V gene is TRBV3-1, the J gene TRBJ1-2; D unresolved. From germline, CDR1 is LGHDT and CDR2 YNNKEL (reference sequence). Deletions cut 2 bases from V and 4 bases from J, with 11 bases between. CDR3 length: 14 amino acids.

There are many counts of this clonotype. The CDR3 region has the DNA TGTGCCTGCGCGAGCTCCTACAATGAGCAGTTCTTC. As protein: CACASSYNEQFF. The chain couples TRBV30 to TRBJ2-1; the D is unclear. Germline CDR1 is GTSNPN and CDR2 is SVGIG (reference sequence). The CDR3 spans 12 residues. The V end lost 6 bases, the J end lost 0 bases, and 6 bases lay between the germline ends.

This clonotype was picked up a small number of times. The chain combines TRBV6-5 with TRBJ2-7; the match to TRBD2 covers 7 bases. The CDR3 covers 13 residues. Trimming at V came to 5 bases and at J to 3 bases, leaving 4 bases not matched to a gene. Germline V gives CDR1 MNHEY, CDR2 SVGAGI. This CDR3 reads CASSPPGGYEQYF. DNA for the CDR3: TGTGCCAGCAGTCCCCCGGGGGGCTACGAGCAGTACTTC.

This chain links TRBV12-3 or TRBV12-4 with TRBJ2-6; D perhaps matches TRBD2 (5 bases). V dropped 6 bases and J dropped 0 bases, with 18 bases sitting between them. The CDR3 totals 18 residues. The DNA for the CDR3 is TGTGCCAGCAGCTTCACGGGCCGGAGGTCCTCTGGGGCCAACGTCCTGACTTTC. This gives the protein CASSFTGRRSSGANVLTF.